The source of this T cell receptor beta chain is a study of T cells expressing NK-cell markers. For this clonotype: The antigen is unknown.

Reprocessing the 5' RACE reads, TCRdb reports a single entry for every CDR3 protein and omits DNA. The sample's table shows about 180,000 distinct CDR3 sequences. Germline lookup yields CDR1 SGHAT and CDR2 FQNNGV. The CDR3 spans 15 residues. Findings of the study overall: Expanded clones of NKG2C+ T cells had an unclear HCMV specificity. Several of the donors also had these clonotypes leading their CD3+CD56-NKG2C+ fraction. Dominant NKG2C+ clonotypes accounted for about 1.0-7.0% of CD8+ T cells in several donors.

The sample comprised blood T cells: a sorted CD56 or NKG2C T cell subset, CD4+ or CD8+ T cells, or bulk PBMC T cells (not recorded which). The receptor was derived from a woman between 18 and 70 years old in good health. This chain connects TRBV11-2 to TRBJ2-1; TCRdb designates TRBD1, a call that cannot be tested without DNA. The CDR3: CASSFQGFSYNEQFF.